This T cell receptor (beta chain) originates from a study of T cells in Graves' hyperthyroidism and ophthalmopathy. Findings and limits, study-wide: Ophthalmopathy was told apart from stable hyperthyroidism by a 13 V-J model. Ophthalmopathy was predicted by the model a median of about six months ahead of onset.

The hyperthyroidism patients had all been newly diagnosed, and their disease duration was under 2 months. Their ages ranged from 18 to 65 years. Not enrolled were patients with uncontrolled infection, other autoimmune disease, pregnancy or lactation. Amplified regions were TCR beta CDR3 sequences from RNA transcripts. First-round RT-PCR with HTBI primers amplified the TCR CDR3 region. TCRdb called the multiplex PCR reads again in MiXCR, with one record for every CDR3 protein. The sample shows over 700,000 distinct CDR3 sequences, approximately 18% of them seen only once. CDR1 is MNHNS and CDR2 is SASEGT in the germline V gene. CDR3 length: 16 residues. Unmatched junction bases numbered 13, after V lost 7 bases and J lost 2 bases. Regarding this clonotype: Its antigen is unknown.

The gene calls are TRBV6-1 and TRBJ1-2; 7 nucleotides align to TRBD1. Sequenced input: blood. This receptor was taken from a woman aged 50 to 60 with Graves' hyperthyroidism that later progressed to Graves' ophthalmopathy. The CDR3 DNA reads TGTGCCAGCATTCCCGGGACCAACAGGGGCAACTATGGCTACACCTTC. As protein: CASIPGTNRGNYGYTF.